Ten or more counts support the clone carrying this T cell receptor beta chain. Orbital computed tomography and thyroid ultrasound, along with TRAb, serum thyroxine and clinical symptoms, underpinned diagnosis. The entry originates in a study of Graves' ophthalmopathy and Graves' hyperthyroidism. Trimming removed 6 bases at V and 0 bases at J, with 9 bases between. This CDR3 is built from 14 residues. CDR1 and CDR2 (germline): SNHLY, FYNNEI. The authors amplified TCR beta CDR3 regions, and they did so from RNA transcripts for repertoire sequencing. RT-PCR was first run with HTBI primers, then multiplex PCR in a second round. Via MiXCR, TCRdb re-called the multiplex PCR reads, giving one row per CDR3 protein. The sample shows over a million distinct CDR3 sequences, about 35% of them seen only once.

The rearrangement joins TRBV2 to TRBJ1-3; D possibly corresponds to TRBD1 (6 bases). Sequencing input: peripheral blood or thyroid tissue (not recorded which). The TCR was taken from an adult man with Graves' hyperthyroidism. The CDR3 protein is CASRDRSSGNTIYF. The CDR3 nucleotides are TGTGCCAGCAGAGACAGGAGCTCTGGAAACACCATATATTTT.